Here is one T cell receptor (beta chain) with its context. What it binds is unknown. The record originates from a study of shared clonotypes between healthy human individuals. TCRdb keeps only in-frame clones here, not all; method: immunoSEQ multiplex PCR. Here the sample spans roughly 320,000 clones, roughly 87% being singletons. Study outcomes and limitations: Among non-shared clonotypes, generation probabilities were lower than among those shared by all four donors. The donor pool, a small one, limited the genetic and exposure-history diversity represented.

The length of the CDR3 is 13 residues. The ends were cut back, 4 bases at V and 1 base at J, with 8 bases in the middle. Germline lookup yields CDR1 WNHNN and CDR2 SYGVQD (reference sequence). Input material: memory CD8+ T cells sorted from blood. Subset denoted: CD45RO+ cells pooled with CCR7-negative TemRA cells. The clonotype comes from a man between 18 and 35 years old in good health. The chain is built from TRBV10-1 and TRBJ2-7; D gene unclear. The CDR3 DNA is TGCGCCAGCAGTGCGGGCAGGTCCTACGAGCAGTACTTC. This sequence encodes CASSAGRSYEQYF.